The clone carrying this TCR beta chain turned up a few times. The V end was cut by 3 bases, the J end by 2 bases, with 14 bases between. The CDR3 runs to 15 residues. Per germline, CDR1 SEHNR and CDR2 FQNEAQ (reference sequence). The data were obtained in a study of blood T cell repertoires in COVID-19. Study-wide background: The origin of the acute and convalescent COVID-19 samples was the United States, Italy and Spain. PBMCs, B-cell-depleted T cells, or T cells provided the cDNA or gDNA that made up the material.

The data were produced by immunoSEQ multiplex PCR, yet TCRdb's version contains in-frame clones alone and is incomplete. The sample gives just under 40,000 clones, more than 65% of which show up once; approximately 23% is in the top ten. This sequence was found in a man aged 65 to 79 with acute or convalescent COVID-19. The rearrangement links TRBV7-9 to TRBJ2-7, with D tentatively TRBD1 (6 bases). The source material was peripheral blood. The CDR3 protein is CASSFPGTQTYEQYF. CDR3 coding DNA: TGTGCCAGCAGCTTCCCCGGGACACAAACCTACGAGCAGTACTTC.